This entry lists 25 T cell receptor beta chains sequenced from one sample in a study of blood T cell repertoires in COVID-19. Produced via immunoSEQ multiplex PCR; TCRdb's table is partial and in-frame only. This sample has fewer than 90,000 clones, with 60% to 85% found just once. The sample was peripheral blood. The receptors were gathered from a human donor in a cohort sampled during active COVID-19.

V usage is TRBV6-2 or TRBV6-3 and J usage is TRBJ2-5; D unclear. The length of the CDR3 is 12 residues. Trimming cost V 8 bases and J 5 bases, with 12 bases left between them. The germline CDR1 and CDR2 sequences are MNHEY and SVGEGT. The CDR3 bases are TGTGCCAGCGGTTTAGTTATTGAGACCCAGTACTTC. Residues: CASGLVIETQYF.

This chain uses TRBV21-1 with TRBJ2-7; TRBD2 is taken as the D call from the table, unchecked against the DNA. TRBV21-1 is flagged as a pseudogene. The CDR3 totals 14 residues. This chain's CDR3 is CASSKGSFRYEQYF. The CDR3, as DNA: TGTGCCAGCAGCAAAGGAAGCTTTCGCTACGAGCAGTACTTC.

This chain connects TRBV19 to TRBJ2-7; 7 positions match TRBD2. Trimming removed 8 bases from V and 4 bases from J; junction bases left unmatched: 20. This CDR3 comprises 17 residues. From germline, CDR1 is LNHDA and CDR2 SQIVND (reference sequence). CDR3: CASRLVGKASGEYEQYF. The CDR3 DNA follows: TGTGCCAGTCGTTTGGTAGGTAAAGCTAGCGGAGAATACGAGCAGTACTTC.

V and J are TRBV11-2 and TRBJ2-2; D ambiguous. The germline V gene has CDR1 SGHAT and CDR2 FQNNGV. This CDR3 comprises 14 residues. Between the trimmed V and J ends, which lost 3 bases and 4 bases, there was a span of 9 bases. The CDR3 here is CASSFSHGTGELFF. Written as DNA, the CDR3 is TGTGCCAGCAGCTTTTCTCACGGCACCGGGGAGCTGTTTTTT.

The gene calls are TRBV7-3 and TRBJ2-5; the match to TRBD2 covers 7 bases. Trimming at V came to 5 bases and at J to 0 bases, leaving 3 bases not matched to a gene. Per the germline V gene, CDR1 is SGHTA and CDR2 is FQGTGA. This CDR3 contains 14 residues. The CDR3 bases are TGTGCCAGCAGCCGCACTAGCGACCAAGAGACCCAGTACTTC. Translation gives CASSRTSDQETQYF. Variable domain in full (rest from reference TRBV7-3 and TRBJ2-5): GAGVSQTPSNKVTEKGKYVELRCDPISGHTALYWYRQSLGQGPEFLIYFQGTGAADDSGLPNDRFFAVRPEGSVSTLKIQRTERGDSAVYLCASSRTSDQETQYFGPGTRLLVL.

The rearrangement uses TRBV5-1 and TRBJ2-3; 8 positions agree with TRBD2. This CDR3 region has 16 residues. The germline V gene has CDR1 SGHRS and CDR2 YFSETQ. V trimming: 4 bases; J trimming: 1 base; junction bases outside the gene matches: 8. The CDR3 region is CASSPGLGGGTDTQYF. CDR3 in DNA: TGCGCCAGCAGCCCGGGACTAGGAGGTGGCACAGATACGCAGTATTTT.

CDR3 amino acids: CASSLAASGSVNTQYF. CDR3 bases: TGTGCCAGCAGCTTAGCTGCTAGCGGGAGCGTGAATACGCAGTATTTT. This sequence joins TRBV7-2 and TRBJ2-3, with 10 positions matching TRBD2. This CDR3 comprises 16 residues. CDR1 and CDR2 (germline): SGHTA, FQGNSA. With V trimmed by 0 bases and J by 7 bases, 7 bases remained unmatched. Together with reference TRBV7-2 and TRBJ2-3, the CDR3 gives the full variable domain: GAGVSQSPSNKVTEKGKDVELRCDPISGHTALYWYRQSLGQGLEFLIYFQGNSAPDKSGLPSDRFSAERTGGSVSTLTIQRTQQEDSAVYLCASSLAASGSVNTQYFGPGTRLTVL.

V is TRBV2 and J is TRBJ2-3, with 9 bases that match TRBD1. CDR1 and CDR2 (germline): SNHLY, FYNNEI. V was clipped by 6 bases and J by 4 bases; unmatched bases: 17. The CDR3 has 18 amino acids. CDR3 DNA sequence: TGTGCCAGCAGGCGCCGGACAGGGGTTAGCGGGTCTTCAGATACGCAGTATTTT. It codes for CASRRRTGVSGSSDTQYF. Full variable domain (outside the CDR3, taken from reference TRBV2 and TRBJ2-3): EPEVTQTPSHQVTQMGQEVILRCVPISNHLYFYWYRQILGQKVEFLVSFYNNEISEKSEIFDDQFSVERPDGSNFTLKIRSTKLEDSAMYFCASRRRTGVSGSSDTQYFGPGTRLTVL.

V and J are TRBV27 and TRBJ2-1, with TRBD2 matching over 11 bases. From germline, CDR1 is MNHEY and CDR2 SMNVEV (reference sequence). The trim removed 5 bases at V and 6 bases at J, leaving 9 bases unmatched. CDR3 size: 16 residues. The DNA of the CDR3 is TGTGCCAGCAGTAATATAATAGCGGGAGGGTCCAATGAGCAGTTCTTC. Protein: CASSNIIAGGSNEQFF.

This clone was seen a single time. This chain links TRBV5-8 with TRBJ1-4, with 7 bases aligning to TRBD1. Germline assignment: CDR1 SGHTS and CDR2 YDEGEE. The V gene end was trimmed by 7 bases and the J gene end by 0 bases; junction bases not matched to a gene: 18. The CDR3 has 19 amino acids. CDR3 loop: CASGRPTYRGLATNEKLFF. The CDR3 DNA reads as TGTGCCAGCGGACGACCTACTTACAGGGGCCTCGCAACTAATGAAAAACTGTTTTTT.

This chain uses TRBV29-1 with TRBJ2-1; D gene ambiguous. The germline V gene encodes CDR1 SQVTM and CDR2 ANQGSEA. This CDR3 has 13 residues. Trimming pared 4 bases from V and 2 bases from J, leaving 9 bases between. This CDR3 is CSVARYTYNEQFF. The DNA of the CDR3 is TGCAGCGTTGCCAGGTATACCTACAATGAGCAGTTCTTC.

The CDR3 sequence: CASSLGGQGSTEAFF. The CDR3 region has the DNA TGTGCCAGCAGCTTGGGTGGACAGGGGTCCACTGAAGCTTTCTTT. The chain employs TRBV5-4 and TRBJ1-1; TRBD1 agrees at 9 bases. The length of the CDR3 is 15 residues. Looked up from germline, CDR1 is SGHNT and CDR2 is YYREEE (reference sequence). The junction had 4 bases not matched to a gene; V was cut back by 0 bases and J by 4 bases. Using reference TRBV5-4 and TRBJ1-1 for the parts outside the CDR3, the full variable domain is ETGVTQSPTHLIKTRGQQVTLRCSSQSGHNTVSWYQQALGQGPQFIFQYYREEENGRGNFPPRFSGLQFPNYSSELNVNALELDDSALYLCASSLGGQGSTEAFFGQGTRLTVV.

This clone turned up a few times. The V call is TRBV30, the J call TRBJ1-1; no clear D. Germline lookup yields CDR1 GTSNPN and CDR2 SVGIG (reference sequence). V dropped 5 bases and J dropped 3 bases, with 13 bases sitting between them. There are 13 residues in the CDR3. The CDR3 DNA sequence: TGTGCCTGGTCATCAAAACGGGACACTGAAGCTTTCTTT. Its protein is CAWSSKRDTEAFF.

The CDR3: CSVAQQGPKETQYF. The CDR3 coding sequence is TGCAGCGTTGCCCAACAGGGGCCAAAAGAGACCCAGTACTTC. The chain joins TRBV29-1 to TRBJ2-5; 7 bases agree with TRBD1. V gave up 4 bases and J gave up 3 bases; unmatched junction bases: 8. Germline V CDR1 and CDR2: SQVTM, ANQGSEA. The CDR3 runs to 14 residues.

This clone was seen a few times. This chain's CDR3 is CASSQASLAGASEQYF. The CDR3 nucleotides read TGTGCCAGCAGCCAAGCTAGCCTAGCGGGAGCCTCCGAGCAGTACTTC. This chain uses TRBV3-1 (or the pseudogene TRBV3-2) with TRBJ2-7; 10 bases map to TRBD2. The CDR3 runs to 16 residues. The germline V gene has CDR1 LGHDT and CDR2 YNNKEL (reference sequence). The ends lost 1 base at V and 6 bases at J; junction bases unmatched: 9.

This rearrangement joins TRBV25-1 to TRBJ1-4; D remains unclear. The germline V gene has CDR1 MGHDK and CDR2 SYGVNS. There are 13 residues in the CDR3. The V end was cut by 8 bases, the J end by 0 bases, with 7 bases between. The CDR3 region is CASSVATNEKLFF. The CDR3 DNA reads TGTGCCAGCTCGGTAGCAACTAATGAAAAACTGTTTTTT.

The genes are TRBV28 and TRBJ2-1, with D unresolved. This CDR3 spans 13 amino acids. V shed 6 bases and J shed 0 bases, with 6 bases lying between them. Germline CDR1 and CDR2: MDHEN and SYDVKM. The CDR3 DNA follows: TGTGCCAGCAGGAGTAACTCCTACAATGAGCAGTTCTTC. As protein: CASRSNSYNEQFF. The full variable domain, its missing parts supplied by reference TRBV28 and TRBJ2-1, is DVKVTQSSRYLVKRTGEKVFLECVQDMDHENMFWYRQDPGLGLRLIYFSYDVKMKEKGDIPEGYSVSREKKERFSLILESASTNQTSMYLCASRSNSYNEQFFGPGTRLTVL.

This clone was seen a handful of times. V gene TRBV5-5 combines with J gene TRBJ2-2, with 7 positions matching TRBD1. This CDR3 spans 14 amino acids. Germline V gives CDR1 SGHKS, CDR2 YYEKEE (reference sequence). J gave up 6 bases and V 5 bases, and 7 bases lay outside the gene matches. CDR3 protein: CASRLTGLSGELFF. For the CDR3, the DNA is TGTGCCAGCAGATTGACAGGGCTTTCCGGGGAGCTGTTTTTT.

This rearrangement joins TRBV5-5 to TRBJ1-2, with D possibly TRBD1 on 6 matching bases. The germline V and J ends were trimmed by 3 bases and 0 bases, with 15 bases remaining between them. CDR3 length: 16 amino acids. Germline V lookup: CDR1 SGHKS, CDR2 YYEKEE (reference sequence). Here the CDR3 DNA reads TGTGCCAGCAGCTCCCGGGACACACTTACTAACTATGGCTACACCTTC. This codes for CASSSRDTLTNYGYTF.

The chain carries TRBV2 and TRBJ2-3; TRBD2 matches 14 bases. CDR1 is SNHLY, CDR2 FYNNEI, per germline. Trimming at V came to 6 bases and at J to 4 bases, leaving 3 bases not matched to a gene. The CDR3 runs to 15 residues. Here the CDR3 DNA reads TGTGCCAGCAGCCCGACTAGCGGGAGGGCAGATACGCAGTATTTT. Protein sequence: CASSPTSGRADTQYF. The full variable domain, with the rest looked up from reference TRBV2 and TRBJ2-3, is EPEVTQTPSHQVTQMGQEVILRCVPISNHLYFYWYRQILGQKVEFLVSFYNNEISEKSEIFDDQFSVERPDGSNFTLKIRSTKLEDSAMYFCASSPTSGRADTQYFGPGTRLTVL.

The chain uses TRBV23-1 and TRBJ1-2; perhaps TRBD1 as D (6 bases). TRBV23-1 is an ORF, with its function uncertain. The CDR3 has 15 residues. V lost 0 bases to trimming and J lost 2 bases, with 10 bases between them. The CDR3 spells CASSQSGTGNYGYTF. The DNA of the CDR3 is TGCGCCAGCAGTCAATCAGGTACAGGGAACTATGGCTACACCTTC.

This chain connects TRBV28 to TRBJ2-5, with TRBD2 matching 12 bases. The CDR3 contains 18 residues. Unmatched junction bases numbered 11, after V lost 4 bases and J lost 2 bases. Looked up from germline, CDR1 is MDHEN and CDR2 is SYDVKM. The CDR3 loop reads CASSSFPGLAGPQETQYF. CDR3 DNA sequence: TGTGCCAGCAGTTCTTTCCCCGGACTAGCGGGACCACAAGAGACCCAGTACTTC.

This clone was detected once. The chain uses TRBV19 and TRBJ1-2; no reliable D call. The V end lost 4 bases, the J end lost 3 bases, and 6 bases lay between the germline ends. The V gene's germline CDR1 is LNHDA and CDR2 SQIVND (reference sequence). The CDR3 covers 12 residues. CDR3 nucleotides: TGTGCCAGTAGTAGCCAGTACTATGGCTACACCTTC. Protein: CASSSQYYGYTF.

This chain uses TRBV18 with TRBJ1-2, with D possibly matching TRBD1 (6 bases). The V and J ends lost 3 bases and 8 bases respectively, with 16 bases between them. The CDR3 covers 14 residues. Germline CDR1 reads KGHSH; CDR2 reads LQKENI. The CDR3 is CASSPLVSGEGYTF. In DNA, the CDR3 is TGTGCCAGCTCACCCCTGGTTTCAGGGGAGGGCTACACCTTC. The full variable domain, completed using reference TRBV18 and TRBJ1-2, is NAGVMQNPRHLVRRRGQEARLRCSPMKGHSHVYWYRQLPEEGLKFMVYLQKENIIDESGMPKERFSAEFPKEGPSILRIQQVVRGDSAAYFCASSPLVSGEGYTFGSGTRLTVV.

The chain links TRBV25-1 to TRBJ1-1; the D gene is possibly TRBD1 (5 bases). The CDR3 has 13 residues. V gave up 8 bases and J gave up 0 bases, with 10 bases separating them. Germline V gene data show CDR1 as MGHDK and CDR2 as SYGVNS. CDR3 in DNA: TGTGCCAGCGTAGACAGTATGAACACTGAAGCTTTCTTT. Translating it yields CASVDSMNTEAFF.